This T cell receptor beta chain derives from a study of PD-L1 blockade in urothelial cancer. Study background: Median T cell yield per blood sample was about 150,000 cells.

This table comes from immunoSEQ multiplex PCR, and its TCRdb copy is limited to in-frame clones, with some not included. This table holds 70,000 to 75,000 clones, approximately 87% found once. The CDR3 totals 12 residues. Between the trimmed V and J ends, which lost 7 bases and 3 bases, there was a span of 9 bases. Germline V gene data show CDR1 as SNHLY and CDR2 as FYNNEI. Time point described: pretreatment peripheral blood. The receptor's source is a man in his 70s with urothelial cancer. The specimen comprised PBMCs, sampled around atezolizumab (anti-PD-L1) treatment. This chain connects TRBV2 to TRBJ1-1, with D possibly TRBD1 on 5 matching bases. The CDR3 here is CASIGRDTEAFF. The CDR3 bases are TGTGCCAGCATAGGCAGGGACACTGAAGCTTTCTTT.